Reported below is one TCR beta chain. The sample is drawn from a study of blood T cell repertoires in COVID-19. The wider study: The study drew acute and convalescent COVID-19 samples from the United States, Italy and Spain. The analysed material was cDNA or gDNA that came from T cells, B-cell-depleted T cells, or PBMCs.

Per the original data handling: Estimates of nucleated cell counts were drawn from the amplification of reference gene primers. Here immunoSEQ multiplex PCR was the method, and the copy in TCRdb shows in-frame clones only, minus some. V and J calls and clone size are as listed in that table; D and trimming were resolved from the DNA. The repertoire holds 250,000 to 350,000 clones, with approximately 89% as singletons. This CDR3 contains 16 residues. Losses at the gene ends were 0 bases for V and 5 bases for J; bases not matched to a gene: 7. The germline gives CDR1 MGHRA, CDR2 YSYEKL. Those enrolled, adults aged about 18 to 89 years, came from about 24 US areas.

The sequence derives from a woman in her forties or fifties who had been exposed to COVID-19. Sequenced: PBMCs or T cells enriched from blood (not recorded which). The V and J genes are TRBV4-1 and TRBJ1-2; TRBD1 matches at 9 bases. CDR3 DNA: TGCGCCAGCAGCCAAGATTCGGGGACAGGGTATTATGGCTACACCTTC. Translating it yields CASSQDSGTGYYGYTF.